The 30 T cell receptor beta chains listed next were all sequenced from one sample in a study of blood T cell repertoires in COVID-19. Profiling relied on immunoSEQ multiplex PCR, and the TCRdb table lists in-frame clones only, not all of them. The top ten clones hold approximately 4% of a sample with approximately 210,000 clones, 85% to 90% of them seen once. Source material: peripheral blood. The receptors stem from a human donor in a cohort sampled during active COVID-19.

The chain uses TRBV24-1 and TRBJ1-3; D ambiguous. The CDR3 consists of 15 residues. The germline CDR1 and CDR2 sequences are KGHDR and SFDVKD. With 4 bases removed from V and 1 base from J, the gap between germline ends came to 10 bases. CDR3 sequence reads: CATSDTRSSGNTIYF. The CDR3 nucleotides are TGTGCCACCAGTGACACGCGGTCGTCTGGAAACACCATATATTTT.

Here the CDR3 reads CASSATSGGTYEQYF. The CDR3 DNA follows: TGTGCCAGCAGTGCTACTAGCGGGGGTACCTACGAGCAGTACTTC. The chain links TRBV27 to TRBJ2-7; 11 bases agree with TRBD2. Germline CDR1 and CDR2: MNHEY and SMNVEV (reference sequence). This CDR3 comprises 15 residues. V lost 5 bases, J lost 2 bases, and 5 bases stayed unmatched.

The rearrangement joins TRBV5-6 to TRBJ2-7, with 7 nucleotides matching TRBD2. The CDR3 runs 15 residues. The V segment lost 1 base and the J segment 4 bases; nucleotides outside the gene matches: 8. Germline values: CDR1 SGHDT, CDR2 YYEEEE. The CDR3 loop is CASSLFRAGEYEQYF. CDR3 coding DNA: TGTGCCAGCAGCTTGTTCAGGGCGGGAGAGTACGAGCAGTACTTC. The variable domain in full, completed from reference TRBV5-6 and TRBJ2-7, reads DAGVTQSPTHLIKTRGQQVTLRCSPKSGHDTVSWYQQALGQGPQFIFQYYEEEERQRGNFPDRFSGHQFPNYSSELNVNALLLGDSALYLCASSLFRAGEYEQYFGPGTRLTVT.

The V and J genes are TRBV19 and TRBJ1-2; 8 bases map to TRBD1. CDR3 length: 16 residues. The V segment lost 6 bases and the J segment 4 bases; nucleotides outside the gene matches: 13. Looked up from germline, CDR1 is LNHDA and CDR2 is SQIVND (reference sequence). The CDR3, as DNA: TGTGCCAGTAGCCGAACCCAGGGGGCGTCGGGCTATGGCTACACCTTC. It specifies CASSRTQGASGYGYTF. The full variable domain, completed using reference TRBV19 and TRBJ1-2, is DGGITQSPKYLFRKEGQNVTLSCEQNLNHDAMYWYRQDPGQGLRLIYYSQIVNDFQKGDIAEGYSVSREKKESFPLTVTSAQKNPTAFYLCASSRTQGASGYGYTFGSGTRLTVV.

The chain joins TRBV5-1 to TRBJ1-5, with 7 bases fitting TRBD1. J lost 0 bases, V lost 4 bases, and 4 bases had no gene match. In germline, CDR1 is SGHRS, CDR2 YFSETQ. CDR3 length equals 15 residues. The CDR3 region has the DNA TGCGCCAGCAGCCCTACAGGGGATAGCAATCAGCCCCAGCATTTT. Its protein product is CASSPTGDSNQPQHF. The complete variable domain, with remaining parts taken from reference TRBV5-1 and TRBJ1-5, reads KAGVTQTPRYLIKTRGQQVTLSCSPISGHRSVSWYQQTPGQGLQFLFEYFSETQRNKGNFPGRFSGRQFSNSRSEMNVSTLELGDSALYLCASSPTGDSNQPQHFGDGTRLSIL.

This chain uses TRBV7-2 with TRBJ2-1; no clear D gene. Trimming pared 3 bases from V and 12 bases from J, leaving 30 bases between. This CDR3 has 18 amino acids. Germline V gives CDR1 SGHTA, CDR2 FQGNSA. This CDR3 reads CASSLLPTSSKSVGVQFF. In DNA form, the CDR3 reads TGTGCCAGCAGCTTGCTTCCTACCTCATCTAAATCCGTTGGTGTGCAGTTCTTC.

This clone appeared a single time. CDR3 amino acids: CASSQDIIAGSTDTQYF. For the CDR3, the DNA is TGCGCCAGCAGCCAAGACATTATAGCGGGGAGCACAGATACGCAGTATTTT. The gene calls are TRBV4-3 and TRBJ2-3; 8 bases map to TRBD2. The V and J ends lost 0 bases and 0 bases, in that order; junction bases with no gene match: 5. Germline assignment: CDR1 LGHNA and CDR2 YSLEER. This CDR3 is built from 17 residues.

This chain uses TRBV10-2 with TRBJ2-7; tentative D call: TRBD2 (6 bases). V was pared by 7 bases and J by 3 bases, with 13 bases between. The CDR3 has 13 amino acids. Germline V gives CDR1 WSHSY, CDR2 SAAADI. The chain's CDR3 is CASIPPGSYEQYF. CDR3 bases: TGCGCCAGCATCCCTCCCGGGAGCTACGAGCAGTACTTC.

The chain has TRBV10-1 and TRBJ1-5, with TRBD1 matching 10 bases. The CDR3 has 15 amino acids. Germline trimming cut 4 bases from V and 3 bases from J; bases unmatched to any gene: 3. Per germline, CDR1 WNHNN and CDR2 SYGVQD (reference sequence). The CDR3: CASSAGTGVNQPQHF. For the CDR3, the DNA is TGCGCCAGCAGTGCCGGGACAGGGGTCAATCAGCCCCAGCATTTT.

This clone was picked up many times. Written as DNA, the CDR3 is TGCGCCAGCAGCTTGGAGGCGGGAGGGCCCTCCTACAATGAGCAGTTCTTC. Amino acid sequence: CASSLEAGGPSYNEQFF. The V call is TRBV5-1, the J call TRBJ2-1, with 9 bases that match TRBD2. Germline V CDR1 and CDR2: SGHRS, YFSETQ. This CDR3 comprises 17 residues. Germline trimming cut 0 bases from V and 0 bases from J; bases unmatched to any gene: 4.

The chain couples TRBV5-6 to TRBJ1-1, with D perhaps matching TRBD1 (6 bases). Germline V gene sequence: CDR1 SGHDT, CDR2 YYEEEE. The CDR3 runs to 15 residues. The V end lost 1 base, the J end lost 5 bases, and 15 bases lay between the germline ends. For the CDR3, the DNA is TGTGCCAGCAGCTTGATCCGGGGGGCAGGGACTGAAGCTTTCTTT. Translation gives CASSLIRGAGTEAFF.

The genes are TRBV3-1 (or the pseudogene TRBV3-2) and TRBJ2-7, with 10 nucleotides matching TRBD1. The CDR3 covers 14 residues. The J segment lost 5 bases and the V segment lost 4 bases, leaving 5 bases of the junction unmatched. In germline, CDR1 is LGHDT, CDR2 YNNKEL (reference sequence). The CDR3, as DNA: TGTGCCAGCAGCCCTCGGGACAGGGGACACGAGCAGTACTTC. Translating it yields CASSPRDRGHEQYF.

The rearrangement links TRBV29-1 to TRBJ2-3; D uncertain. The CDR3 runs 12 residues. CDR1 and CDR2 (germline): SQVTM, ANQGSEA. Trimming stripped 3 bases from V and 4 bases from J, with 8 bases between. CDR3 region: CSVDSQPDTQYF. In DNA, the CDR3 is TGCAGCGTTGATAGCCAGCCAGATACGCAGTATTTT.

The genes are TRBV5-1 and TRBJ2-2; 7 nucleotides align to TRBD2. The CDR3 loop spans 16 amino acids. The V and J ends lost 0 bases and 4 bases, in that order; junction bases with no gene match: 6. The germline V gene has CDR1 SGHRS and CDR2 YFSETQ. Here the CDR3 DNA reads TGCGCCAGCAGCTTGGCCATGGTAGCGGGCACCGGGGAGCTGTTTTTT. The encoded protein is CASSLAMVAGTGELFF.

J is TRBJ2-5 and V is TRBV3-1 (or the pseudogene TRBV3-2); the match to TRBD1 covers 11 bases. CDR3 length: 18 amino acids. The germline V gene has CDR1 LGHDT and CDR2 YNNKEL (reference sequence). V lost 1 base to trimming and J lost 4 bases; unmatched junction nucleotides: 11. The CDR3 here is CASSQGFAGDRGLETQYF. The CDR3, as DNA: TGTGCCAGCAGCCAAGGTTTCGCGGGGGACAGGGGGTTAGAGACCCAGTACTTC.

The chain has TRBV4-2 and TRBJ2-4, with a possible D match to TRBD1 (6 bases). The CDR3 runs 16 residues. Germline V gene sequence: CDR1 LGHNA, CDR2 YNFKEQ. V was cut by 3 bases and J by 5 bases, with 17 bases left in between. CDR3 region: CASSHRSDQGQNIQYF. The CDR3 DNA sequence: TGTGCCAGCAGCCACAGATCCGATCAGGGGCAAAACATTCAGTACTTC.

J is TRBJ2-2 and V is TRBV19, with 9 bases fitting TRBD1. The ends lost 7 bases at V and 1 base at J; junction bases unmatched: 10. Germline V CDR1 and CDR2: LNHDA, SQIVND (reference sequence). CDR3 length equals 17 residues. CDR3 in DNA: TGTGCCAGTAAACATCCGGGACAGGGACTGAACACCGGGGAGCTGTTTTTT. Translation gives CASKHPGQGLNTGELFF.

This chain uses TRBV5-1 with TRBJ2-2; 11 bases match TRBD1. V lost 5 bases, J lost 5 bases, and 5 bases stayed unmatched. Germline values: CDR1 SGHRS, CDR2 YFSETQ. The CDR3 covers 15 residues. In nucleotides, the CDR3 is TGCGCCAGCAGAATCGGGACAGGGGGGACCGGGGAGCTGTTTTTT. Amino acids: CASRIGTGGTGELFF. Looking up the rest from reference TRBV5-1 and TRBJ2-2 gives the full variable domain: KAGVTQTPRYLIKTRGQQVTLSCSPISGHRSVSWYQQTPGQGLQFLFEYFSETQRNKGNFPGRFSGRQFSNSRSEMNVSTLELGDSALYLCASRIGTGGTGELFFGEGSRLTVL.

The chain carries TRBV14 and TRBJ1-1; maybe TRBD1 (5 bases). Germline-derived CDR1 and CDR2 are SGHDN and FVKESK. CDR3 size: 14 residues. The V and J ends lost 1 base and 5 bases respectively, with 11 bases between them. DNA for the CDR3: TGTGCCAGCAGCCAAGGGTGGGGGAGGACTGAAGCTTTCTTT. As protein: CASSQGWGRTEAFF.

The V call is TRBV30, the J call TRBJ1-3; the match to TRBD1 covers 7 bases. The CDR3 contains 15 residues. Germline CDR1 GTSNPN, CDR2 SVGIG (reference sequence). J lost 4 bases, V lost 2 bases, and 8 bases had no gene match. CDR3 amino acids: CAWSTGQNIGNTIYF. The CDR3 DNA is TGTGCCTGGAGTACGGGACAGAATATAGGAAACACCATATATTTT.

This chain links TRBV2 with TRBJ2-7, with TRBD1 matching over 12 bases. Germline CDR1 is SNHLY and CDR2 is FYNNEI. The V gene end was trimmed by 7 bases and the J gene end by 3 bases; junction bases not matched to a gene: 16. The length of the CDR3 is 18 residues. Written as DNA, the CDR3 is TGTGCCAGCAACGGTCCCGGGACAGGGGGCCGGGGGTACTACGAGCAGTACTTC. Translated, it gives CASNGPGTGGRGYYEQYF.

This chain joins TRBV5-5 and TRBJ1-5; TRBD1 agrees at 8 bases. This CDR3 region has 15 residues. Germline CDR1 reads SGHKS; CDR2 reads YYEKEE (reference sequence). With 4 bases clipped from V and 9 bases from J, the junction kept 12 bases outside the gene matches. CDR3 nucleotide sequence: TGTGCCAGCAGCCCCCATGGACAGGGAAGTCGGCCCCAGCATTTT. Translation gives CASSPHGQGSRPQHF.

Concerning this clone itself: An end of the junction does not agree with germline; a read error may underlie this. J is TRBJ1-5 and V is TRBV27; D perhaps matches TRBD1 (5 bases). The germline gives CDR1 MNHEY, CDR2 SMNVEV (reference sequence). CDR3 length: 17 amino acids. The CDR3 sequence: CTSSPRTDKGSNQPQHF. In DNA form, the CDR3 reads TGCACCAGCAGTCCTAGGACGGACAAGGGGAGCAATCAGCCCCAGCATTTT.

The gene calls are TRBV6-6 and TRBJ1-1, with D unclear. Germline V CDR1 and CDR2: MNHNY, SVGAGI (reference sequence). V was cut by 4 bases and J by 1 base, with 10 bases left in between. This CDR3 comprises 14 residues. The CDR3 sequence is CASSFHEGNTEAFF. CDR3 bases: TGTGCCAGCAGTTTCCATGAGGGGAACACTGAAGCTTTCTTT.

The rearrangement uses TRBV29-1 and TRBJ2-7; possibly TRBD2 for D (7 bases). Germline V lookup: CDR1 SQVTM, CDR2 ANQGSEA. Between the trimmed V and J ends, which lost 7 bases and 5 bases, there was a span of 18 bases. The CDR3 runs to 13 residues. The CDR3 DNA reads TGCAGCGCCCGAAAGGGGGGGGGAGACGAGCAGTACTTC. Its protein is CSARKGGGDEQYF.

This sequence joins TRBV27 and TRBJ2-3; 8 nucleotides match TRBD2. Germline V lookup: CDR1 MNHEY, CDR2 SMNVEV (reference sequence). This CDR3 region has 14 residues. J was trimmed by 1 base and V by 8 bases; bases with no gene match: 5. The CDR3 nucleotides are TGTGCCAGCCGACTAGCGACGGGCACAGATACGCAGTATTTT. Protein: CASRLATGTDTQYF.

The CDR3 bases are TGTGCCAGCAGACCGACTAGCGGGGGAACCTACGAGCAGTACTTC. It yields the protein CASRPTSGGTYEQYF. The J gene is TRBJ2-7, the V gene TRBV6-5; the match to TRBD2 covers 12 bases. CDR1 MNHEY and CDR2 SVGAGI come from the germline V gene. The CDR3 has 15 amino acids. V was pared by 6 bases and J by 2 bases, with 5 bases of the junction left unmatched.

CDR3 loop: CATTGTSGSGGELFF. The CDR3 region has the DNA TGTGCCACCACCGGGACTAGCGGGAGCGGGGGGGAGCTGTTTTTT. V and J are TRBV6-5 and TRBJ2-2; 14 nucleotides line up with TRBD2. This CDR3 has 15 residues. Germline loops: CDR1 MNHEY, CDR2 SVGAGI. The V segment lost 10 bases and the J segment 8 bases; nucleotides outside the gene matches: 9.

The J gene is TRBJ2-6, the V gene TRBV9; TRBD1 matches at 7 bases. Per germline, CDR1 SGDLS and CDR2 YYNGEE. CDR3 size: 16 residues. Germline trimming cut 3 bases from V and 3 bases from J; bases unmatched to any gene: 6. DNA for the CDR3: TGTGCCAGCAGCGCCACCCACAGGGGTGGGGCCAACGTCCTGACTTTC. Encoded protein: CASSATHRGGANVLTF.

The CDR3 sequence is CAWSRQPGGIVYEQFF. For the CDR3, the DNA is TGTGCCTGGAGTCGCCAACCCGGGGGGATAGTCTATGAGCAGTTCTTC. The genes are TRBV30 and TRBJ2-1; 7 nucleotides line up with TRBD2. The germline V gene has CDR1 GTSNPN and CDR2 SVGIG (reference sequence). CDR3 length: 16 residues. The trim removed 2 bases at V and 8 bases at J, leaving 15 bases unmatched.